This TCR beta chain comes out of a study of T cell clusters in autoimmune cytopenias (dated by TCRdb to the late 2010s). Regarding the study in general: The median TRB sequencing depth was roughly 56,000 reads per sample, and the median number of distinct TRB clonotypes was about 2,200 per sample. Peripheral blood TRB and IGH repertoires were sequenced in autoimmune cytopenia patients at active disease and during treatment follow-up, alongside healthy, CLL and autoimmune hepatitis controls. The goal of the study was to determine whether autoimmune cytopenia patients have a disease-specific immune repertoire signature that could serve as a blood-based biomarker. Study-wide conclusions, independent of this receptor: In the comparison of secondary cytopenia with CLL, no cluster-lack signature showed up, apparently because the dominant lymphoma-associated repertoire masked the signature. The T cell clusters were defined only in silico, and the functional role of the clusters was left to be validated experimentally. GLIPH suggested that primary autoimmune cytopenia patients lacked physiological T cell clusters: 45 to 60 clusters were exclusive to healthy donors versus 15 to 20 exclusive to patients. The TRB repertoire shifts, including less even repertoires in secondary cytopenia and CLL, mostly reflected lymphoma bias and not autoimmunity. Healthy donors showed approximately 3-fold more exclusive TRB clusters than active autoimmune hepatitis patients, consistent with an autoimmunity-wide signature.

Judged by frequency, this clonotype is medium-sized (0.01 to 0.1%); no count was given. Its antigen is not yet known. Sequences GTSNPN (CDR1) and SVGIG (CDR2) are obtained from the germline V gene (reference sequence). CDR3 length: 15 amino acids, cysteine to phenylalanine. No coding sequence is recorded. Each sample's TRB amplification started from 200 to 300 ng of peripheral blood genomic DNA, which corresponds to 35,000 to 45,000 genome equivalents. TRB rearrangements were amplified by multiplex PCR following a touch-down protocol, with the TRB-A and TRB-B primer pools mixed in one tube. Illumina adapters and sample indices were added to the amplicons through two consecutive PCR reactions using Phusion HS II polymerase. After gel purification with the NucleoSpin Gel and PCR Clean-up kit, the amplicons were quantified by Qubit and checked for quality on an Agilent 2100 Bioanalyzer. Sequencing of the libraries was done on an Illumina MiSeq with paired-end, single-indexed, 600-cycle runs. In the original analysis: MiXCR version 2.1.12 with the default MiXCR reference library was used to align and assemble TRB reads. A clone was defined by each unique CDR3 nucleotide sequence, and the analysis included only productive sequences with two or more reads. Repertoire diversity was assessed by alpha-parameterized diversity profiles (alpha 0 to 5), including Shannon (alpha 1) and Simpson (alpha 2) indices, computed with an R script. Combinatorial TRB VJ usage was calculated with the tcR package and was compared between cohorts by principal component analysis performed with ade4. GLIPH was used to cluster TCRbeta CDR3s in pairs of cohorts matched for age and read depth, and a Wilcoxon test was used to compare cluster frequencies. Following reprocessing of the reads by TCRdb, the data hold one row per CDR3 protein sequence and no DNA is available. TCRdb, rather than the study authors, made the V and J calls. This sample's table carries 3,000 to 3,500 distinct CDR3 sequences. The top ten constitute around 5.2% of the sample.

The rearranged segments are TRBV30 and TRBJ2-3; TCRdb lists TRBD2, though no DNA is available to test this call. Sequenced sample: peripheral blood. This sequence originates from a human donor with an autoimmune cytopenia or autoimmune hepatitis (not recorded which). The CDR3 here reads CAWNEDSLGVDTQYF.